These 14 T cell receptor beta chains came from one sample sequenced in a study of T cells in Graves' hyperthyroidism and ophthalmopathy. Amplified TCR beta CDR3 regions came from RNA transcripts. A first-round RT-PCR of the TCR CDR3 used the HTBI primer set. TCRdb reprocessed the multiplex PCR reads with MiXCR, giving one entry per CDR3 protein. The sample has 450,000 to 550,000 distinct CDR3 sequences, approximately 25% seen once. What was sequenced was blood. Every receptor here comes from a woman in her twenties or thirties with Graves' ophthalmopathy.

This clonotype was recorded a few times. The gene calls are TRBV27 and TRBJ2-7, with D possibly TRBD2 on 6 matching bases. V dropped 2 bases and J dropped 4 bases, with 9 bases sitting between them. The length of the CDR3 is 13 residues. CDR1 MNHEY and CDR2 SMNVEV come from the germline V gene (reference sequence). The CDR3 here is CASSLAGWYEQYF. DNA for the CDR3: TGTGCCAGCAGTTTAGCGGGGTGGTACGAGCAGTACTTC.

This clonotype was observed at least ten times. This chain connects TRBV6-2 or TRBV6-3 to TRBJ2-2; weak D call: TRBD1 (6 bases). CDR1 and CDR2 from the germline V gene are MNHEY and SVGEGT. V lost 5 bases to trimming and J lost 7 bases, with 11 bases between them. The CDR3 extends over 13 amino acids. CDR3 amino acids: CASSKDSGGELFF. CDR3 bases: TGTGCCAGCAGTAAGGACAGTGGCGGGGAGCTGTTTTTT.

In the case of this clonotype: A much more abundant neighbour one base away suggests this may be a read error. The rearrangement joins TRBV19 to TRBJ2-5, with unresolved D. V lost 4 bases and J lost 1, with 13 bases in between. The CDR3 contains 15 residues. In germline, CDR1 is LNHDA, CDR2 SQIVND (reference sequence). The CDR3 loop is CASSTRVSLQETQYF. In nucleotides, the CDR3 is TGTGCCAGTAGTACCCGGGTCTCCCTCCAAGAGACCCAGTACTTC.

The sample holds many counts of this clonotype. CDR3 DNA sequence: TGTGCCAGCAGTGAAGGGGCAGGGAGCTGTGGCTACACCTTC. Residues: CASSEGAGSCGYTF. The rearrangement links TRBV6-1 to TRBJ1-2, with D perhaps TRBD1 (5 bases). The CDR3 consists of 14 residues. V lost 1 base, J lost 7 bases, and 13 bases lay in between. Germline values: CDR1 MNHNS, CDR2 SASEGT.

On this clonotype itself: A clone one base away is much larger, so this may be a read error. The chain uses TRBV27 and TRBJ2-7, with 10 nucleotides matching TRBD1. Germline trimming cut 7 bases from V and 3 bases from J; bases unmatched to any gene: 9. This CDR3 is built from 15 residues. Germline V gene sequence: CDR1 MNHEY, CDR2 SMNVEV (reference sequence). The CDR3 is CASTWTGTGDYEQYF. The CDR3 bases are TGTGCCAGCACTTGGACCGGGACAGGGGACTACGAGCAGTACTTC.

This chain connects TRBV7-2 to TRBJ2-2, with D possibly TRBD2 on 6 matching bases. The V end lost 7 bases, the J end lost 1 base, and 10 bases lay between the germline ends. This CDR3 spans 14 amino acids. The germline V gene has CDR1 SGHTA and CDR2 FQGNSA. The CDR3 DNA sequence: TGTGCCAGCACCTTGGGGGGGAACACCGGGGAGCTGTTTTTT. Its translation is CASTLGGNTGELFF.

The gene calls are TRBV5-1 and TRBJ2-4; D gene ambiguous. CDR1 and CDR2 from the germline V gene are SGHRS and YFSETQ. Deletions cut 2 bases from V and 0 bases from J, with 9 bases between. This CDR3 comprises 15 residues. CDR3 region: CASSLGRTAKNIQYF. The CDR3 nucleotides are TGCGCCAGCAGCTTAGGAAGGACAGCCAAAAACATTCAGTACTTC.

With respect to this clonotype: It may be a read error: a sequence one base away is much more abundant. The CDR3, as DNA: TGTACCAGCAGCTACCCGACGGCCAACTATGGCTACACCTTC. It is translated as CTSSYPTANYGYTF. The genes are TRBV7-9 and TRBJ1-2; D not resolved. Germline loops: CDR1 SEHNR, CDR2 FQNEAQ (reference sequence). This CDR3 spans 14 amino acids.

This clonotype occurred many times. The chain uses TRBV12-3 or TRBV12-4 and TRBJ2-7; D might be TRBD1 (5 bases). The CDR3 runs 14 residues. V shed 4 bases and J shed 4 bases, with 14 bases lying between them. DNA of the CDR3: TGTGCCAGCAGTTACGCAGGGATTGGATACGAGCAGTACTTC. Translated, it gives CASSYAGIGYEQYF.

This clonotype was counted only a few times. The missing conserved phenylalanine or tryptophan at the end of this CDR3 makes a read error likely. The chain recombines TRBV19 with TRBJ1-1; 9 bases map to TRBD1. The CDR3 is made up of 14 amino acids. V lost 6 bases, J lost 5 bases, and 7 bases stayed unmatched. Germline loops: CDR1 LNHDA, CDR2 SQIVND (reference sequence). The CDR3 DNA reads TGTGCCAGTAGGGCTGACAGGGGGAGGACTGAAGCTTTCCTT. Residues: CASRADRGRTEAFL.

This clonotype was observed many times. The V and J genes are TRBV7-2 and TRBJ2-7, with 16 positions matching TRBD2. The germline V gene has CDR1 SGHTA and CDR2 FQGNSA. The CDR3 sequence is 15 residues long. With 3 bases clipped from V and 7 bases from J, the junction kept 3 bases outside the gene matches. CDR3 amino acids: CASSLGTSGRGEQYF. CDR3 nucleotides: TGTGCCAGCAGCTTGGGGACTAGCGGGAGGGGAGAGCAGTACTTC.

This clonotype was observed many times. This CDR3 is CASGLPPLTDRPSDYEQYF. CDR3 DNA: TGTGCTAGTGGTTTGCCCCCTTTAACGGACAGGCCCTCGGACTACGAGCAGTACTTC. The chain combines TRBV12-5 with TRBJ2-7, with 7 bases identical to TRBD1. The CDR3 contains 19 residues. CDR1 is LGHNT, CDR2 FRNRAP, per germline. V lost 2 bases and J lost 3; bases outside the gene matches: 19.

There are many counts of this clonotype. The genes are TRBV6-2 or TRBV6-3 and TRBJ1-2; D is perhaps TRBD1 (6 bases). Germline V gene data show CDR1 as MNHEY and CDR2 as SVGEGT. V dropped 7 bases and J dropped 5 bases, with 14 bases sitting between them. This CDR3 contains 13 residues. CDR3 in amino acids: CASKYGTNYGYTF. In DNA form, the CDR3 reads TGTGCCAGCAAGTATGGGACAAATTATGGCTACACCTTC.

Of note for this clonotype: A much larger clone is a single base away; this may be a read error. The V call is TRBV6-1, the J call TRBJ2-2; 9 positions match TRBD2. This CDR3 is built from 15 residues. Germline V gives CDR1 MNHNS, CDR2 SASEGT. The CDR3 is CASKSSGANTGELVF. The CDR3 DNA sequence: TGTGCCAGCAAATCTAGCGGGGCAAACACCGGGGAGCTGGTTTTT.